This TCR beta chain originates from a study of T cell repertoires in cytomegalovirus infection. Study as a whole: Well-studied HLA-B-restricted CMV epitopes were used in the study alongside recently identified HLA-C-restricted ones. It can be stated that public TCR beta signatures indicated CMV infection as well as a matching HLA type.

Germline-derived CDR1 and CDR2 are SQVTM and ANQGSEA. CDR3 length: 18 amino acids. With 0 bases removed from V and 2 bases from J, the gap between germline ends came to 17 bases. This clonotype turned up a few times. Its antigen remains unidentified. Each CDR3 protein gets one entry after TCRdb re-called the reads with MiXCR. There are about 920,000 distinct CDR3 sequences in the sample; approximately 30% occur only once, and 13% lies in the top ten. Overall study results and limits: CMV-specific TCR beta clonotypes restricted by HLA-C dominated the ex vivo response.

The chain recombines TRBV29-1 with TRBJ2-6, with D possibly called TRBD1 or TRBD2 (5 bases each). The specimen was cultured CD8+ T cells from PBMCs, collected from culture after CMV antigen stimulation. The TCR was taken from a human donor in good health (CMV status not recorded). Some clones in this sample may be carry-over from other donors' samples. The CDR3 sequence is CSVEDRDPHRAGANVLTF. As DNA, the CDR3 is TGCAGCGTTGAAGACCGGGACCCACACCGGGCTGGGGCCAACGTCCTGACTTTC.